These 21 T cell receptor beta chains were all obtained from the same sample, sequenced in a study of blood T cell repertoires in COVID-19. Sequencing used immunoSEQ multiplex PCR; TCRdb keeps in-frame clones, though not all of them. The table lists about 420,000 clones, over 85% of them singletons, with 0.7% to 1% in the top ten. What was sequenced was peripheral blood. The receptors come from a man aged 18-30 years with COVID-19, enrolled during active disease.

The chain employs TRBV6-5 and TRBJ1-5; 8 bases fit TRBD1. V lost 8 bases, J lost 6 bases, and 6 bases stayed unmatched. Germline V gives CDR1 MNHEY, CDR2 SVGAGI. The CDR3 consists of 13 residues. The CDR3 coding sequence is TGTGCCAGCTCGGACAGGGAGACTCAGCCCCAGCATTTT. It is translated as CASSDRETQPQHF.

The chain couples TRBV5-1 to TRBJ2-7; 9 bases map to TRBD1. The CDR3 consists of 14 residues. J was trimmed by 3 bases and V by 3 bases; bases with no gene match: 4. Germline CDR1 and CDR2: SGHRS and YFSETQ. In nucleotides, the CDR3 is TGCGCCAGCAGCTGGGGACAGGGCCTCTACGAGCAGTACTTC. It is translated as CASSWGQGLYEQYF. The variable domain in full, completed from reference TRBV5-1 and TRBJ2-7, reads KAGVTQTPRYLIKTRGQQVTLSCSPISGHRSVSWYQQTPGQGLQFLFEYFSETQRNKGNFPGRFSGRQFSNSRSEMNVSTLELGDSALYLCASSWGQGLYEQYFGPGTRLTVT.

The chain combines TRBV7-9 with TRBJ1-6; D ambiguous. The ends were cut back, 5 bases at V and 4 bases at J, with 3 bases in the middle. This CDR3 comprises 12 residues. The germline V gene has CDR1 SEHNR and CDR2 FQNEAQ (reference sequence). The CDR3 sequence is CASSQYNSPLHF. In DNA, the CDR3 is TGTGCCAGCAGCCAATATAATTCACCCCTCCACTTT.

V and J are TRBV5-6 and TRBJ2-3; 7 positions agree with TRBD2. Germline CDR1 reads SGHDT; CDR2 reads YYEEEE. Trimming took 4 bases from V and 5 from J; bases not matched to a gene: 7. The CDR3 is made up of 14 amino acids. This CDR3 reads CASSREGPLDTQYF. The CDR3 region has the DNA TGTGCCAGCAGCAGGGAGGGTCCCTTAGATACGCAGTATTTT.

The rearrangement joins TRBV6-5 to TRBJ1-4; D ambiguous. This CDR3 spans 15 amino acids. Trimming removed 6 bases from V and 1 base from J, with 12 bases in between. CDR1 is MNHEY, CDR2 SVGAGI, per germline. CDR3 sequence (DNA): TGTGCCAGCAGCCACCAGAGGTTAACTAATGAAAAACTGTTTTTT. Amino acid sequence: CASSHQRLTNEKLFF.

The CDR3 is CASSLALAAWETQYF. The CDR3 nucleotides are TGTGCCAGCAGCTTAGCCCTAGCGGCTTGGGAGACCCAGTACTTC. This rearrangement joins TRBV11-3 to TRBJ2-5; 7 nucleotides match TRBD2. From germline, CDR1 is SGHNT and CDR2 YENEEA. The V and J ends lost 1 base and 5 bases, in that order; junction bases with no gene match: 7. The CDR3 runs 15 residues.

The V and J genes are TRBV25-1 and TRBJ2-4; 10 nucleotides line up with TRBD1. Germline CDR1 and CDR2: MGHDK and SYGVNS. The CDR3 covers 16 residues. With 4 bases clipped from V and 6 bases from J, the junction kept 9 bases outside the gene matches. The CDR3 DNA follows: TGTGCCAGCAGTGGACACCGGGACAGGGGTATAAACATTCAGTACTTC. Amino acid sequence: CASSGHRDRGINIQYF.

CDR3 sequence: CATSFAGGSGNTIYF. In DNA form, the CDR3 reads TGTGCCACCAGTTTTGCCGGGGGCTCTGGAAACACCATATATTTT. This rearrangement joins TRBV15 to TRBJ1-3; a possible D gene is TRBD1 (5 bases). V was cut by 6 bases and J by 0 bases, with 12 bases left in between. The CDR3 is made up of 15 amino acids. Germline CDR1 reads LNHNV; CDR2 reads YYDKDF (reference sequence).

The chain recombines TRBV28 with TRBJ2-3; D perhaps matches TRBD2 (5 bases). Germline CDR1 and CDR2: MDHEN and SYDVKM. The V end lost 7 bases, the J end lost 2 bases, and 19 bases lay between the germline ends. The CDR3 loop spans 16 amino acids. The CDR3 region has the DNA TGTGCCAGCACCCCTAACCCCCTAGCACTCACAGATACGCAGTATTTT. Translation gives CASTPNPLALTDTQYF.

This chain uses TRBV6-5 with TRBJ2-1, with 11 bases that match TRBD2. The CDR3 length is 14 residues. Germline V gives CDR1 MNHEY, CDR2 SVGAGI. After removal of 6 bases from V and 8 bases from J, the junction contained 6 bases not matched to a gene. The CDR3 DNA is TGTGCCAGCAGGGGTAGCGGGGGGGCGCATGAGCAGTTCTTC. Its translation is CASRGSGGAHEQFF.

This sequence joins TRBV6-5 and TRBJ2-2; D possibly corresponds to TRBD1 (6 bases). Trimming took off 6 bases at V and 6 bases at J, with 11 bases between the two ends. Germline V lookup: CDR1 MNHEY, CDR2 SVGAGI. CDR3 length: 13 residues. The CDR3 bases are TGTGCCAGCAGAGTCAGGGGACCCGGGGAGCTGTTTTTT. It is translated as CASRVRGPGELFF.

CDR3 region: CASSHPASGGVYNEQFF. The CDR3 nucleotides are TGTGCCAGCAGCCACCCCGCGAGCGGGGGGGTATACAATGAGCAGTTCTTC. The chain uses TRBV3-1 (or the pseudogene TRBV3-2) and TRBJ2-1; 10 bases align to TRBD2. The CDR3 spans 17 residues. Germline loops: CDR1 LGHDT, CDR2 YNNKEL (reference sequence). Trimming took 3 bases from V and 4 from J; bases not matched to a gene: 9.

V is TRBV7-9 and J is TRBJ2-2; 8 bases are a match to TRBD1. CDR1 is SEHNR, CDR2 FQNEAQ, per germline (reference sequence). V shed 6 bases and J 5 bases; nucleotides not matched to a gene: 14. CDR3 size: 17 residues. Here the CDR3 DNA reads TGTGCCAGCAGACCCGGACAGGGAGAGAAAAAGACCGGGGAGCTGTTTTTT. Encoded protein: CASRPGQGEKKTGELFF.

The chain combines TRBV6-1 with TRBJ2-5, with 8 positions matching TRBD2. Trimming at V came to 2 bases and at J to 4 bases, leaving 3 bases not matched to a gene. Germline loops: CDR1 MNHNS, CDR2 SASEGT. The CDR3 has 14 residues. CDR3: CASSEWRGVETQYF. CDR3 sequence (DNA): TGTGCCAGCAGTGAATGGCGGGGGGTAGAGACCCAGTACTTC.

The chain combines TRBV30 with TRBJ2-3; 11 bases are a match to TRBD2. V shed 3 bases, J shed 1 base, and the junction held 3 bases outside the gene matches. This CDR3 has 15 residues. The germline V gene has CDR1 GTSNPN and CDR2 SVGIG (reference sequence). CDR3 nucleotide sequence: TGTGCCTGGAGGAGACTAGCGGGACGCACAGATACGCAGTATTTT. Translated, it gives CAWRRLAGRTDTQYF.

This clone has a single count. The V gene is TRBV27, the J gene TRBJ2-5, with D unresolved. The germline gives CDR1 MNHEY, CDR2 SMNVEV (reference sequence). CDR3 length: 14 residues. V gave up 5 bases and J gave up 2 bases, with 12 bases separating them. CDR3 amino acids: CASSPLLLQETQYF. CDR3 DNA: TGTGCCAGCAGTCCCCTCCTCTTGCAAGAGACCCAGTACTTC.

The chain uses TRBV3-1 (or the pseudogene TRBV3-2) and TRBJ2-2, with 7 bases matching TRBD1. The V segment lost 4 bases and the J segment 1 base; nucleotides outside the gene matches: 6. The CDR3 is made up of 16 amino acids. Germline CDR1 LGHDT, CDR2 YNNKEL (reference sequence). CDR3 region: CASSRLRDRNTGELFF. As DNA, the CDR3 is TGTGCCAGCAGCCGCCTCCGGGACAGGAACACCGGGGAGCTGTTTTTT.

The V call is TRBV7-9, the J call TRBJ2-7; no definite D call. V was trimmed by 2 bases and J by 0 bases, leaving 5 bases between them. CDR1 is SEHNR and CDR2 is FQNEAQ in the germline V gene (reference sequence). CDR3 length equals 13 residues. The CDR3 DNA follows: TGTGCCAGCAGCTTAACGAGCTCCTACGAGCAGTACTTC. Protein product: CASSLTSSYEQYF.

The J gene is TRBJ2-5, the V gene TRBV24-1; 8 nucleotides match TRBD2. J lost 5 bases, V lost 3 bases, and 1 base had no gene match. The CDR3 sequence is 13 residues long. In germline, CDR1 is KGHDR, CDR2 SFDVKD. The DNA for the CDR3 is TGTGCCACCAGTGATGCGGGAGGCGAGACCCAGTACTTC. This sequence encodes CATSDAGGETQYF.

The chain uses TRBV3-1 (or the pseudogene TRBV3-2) and TRBJ1-3, with no clear D. V was pared by 0 bases and J by 16 bases, with 16 bases between. The CDR3 contains 13 residues. The V gene's germline CDR1 is LGHDT and CDR2 YNNKEL (reference sequence). CDR3 amino acids: CASSQDRELTPYF. The CDR3 coding sequence is TGTGCCAGCAGCCAAGATAGAGAGCTCACCCCTTATTTT.

V gene TRBV28 combines with J gene TRBJ2-5, with TRBD1 matching over 7 bases. V dropped 6 bases and J dropped 5; count of bases not matched to a gene: 9. The germline V gene has CDR1 MDHEN and CDR2 SYDVKM. The CDR3 contains 14 residues. The CDR3 DNA is TGTGCCAGCAGAAGAGGACAGGCGGGTGAGACCCAGTACTTC. Translated: CASRRGQAGETQYF.